This T cell receptor (beta chain) is from a study of T-cell memory formation after mild COVID-19. Whole-study findings and limits: Later expanders leaned CD4+, whereas day 15 to 85 contracting clones were balanced CD4/CD8.

With regard to this clonotype: Its antigen is not identified.

The CDR3 spans 11 residues. V lost 0 bases and J lost 5, with 3 bases in between. CDR1 is SGHDT, CDR2 YYEEEE, per germline. TCRdb re-analysed the 5' RACE reads in MiXCR, keeping a single row per CDR3 protein. The table lists approximately 210,000 distinct CDR3 sequences, about 10% of them singletons, with approximately 3% in the top ten. This clonotype originated in a man aged 18 to 30 who had mild COVID-19 (a few samples of this study predate the infection). Cell type and time point are not known. The J gene is TRBJ2-7, the V gene TRBV5-6; unclear D gene. The sequenced sample was PBMCs or a T cell subset sorted from them (not recorded which). CDR3: CASSLGHEQYV. CDR3 coding DNA: TGTGCCAGCAGCTTGGGTCACGAGCAGTACGTC.